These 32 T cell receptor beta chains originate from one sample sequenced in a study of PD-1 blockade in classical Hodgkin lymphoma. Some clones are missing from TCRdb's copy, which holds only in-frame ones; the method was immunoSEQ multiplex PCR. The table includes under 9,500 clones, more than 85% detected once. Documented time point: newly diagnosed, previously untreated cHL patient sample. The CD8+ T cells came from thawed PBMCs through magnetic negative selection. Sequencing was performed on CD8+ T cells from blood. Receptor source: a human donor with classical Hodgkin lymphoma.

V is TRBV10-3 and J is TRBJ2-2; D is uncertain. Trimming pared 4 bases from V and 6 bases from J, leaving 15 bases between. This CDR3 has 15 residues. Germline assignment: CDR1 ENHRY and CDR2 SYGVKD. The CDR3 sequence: CAISGPLGGPGELFF. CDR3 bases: TGTGCCATCAGTGGGCCACTGGGCGGTCCCGGGGAGCTGTTTTTT.

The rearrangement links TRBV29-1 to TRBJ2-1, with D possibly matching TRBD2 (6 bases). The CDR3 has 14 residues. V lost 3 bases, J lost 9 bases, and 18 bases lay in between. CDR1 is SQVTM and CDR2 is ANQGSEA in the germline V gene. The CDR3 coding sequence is TGCAGCGTTGACTACCAGCCCTTGGGAGGTGAGCAGTTCTTC. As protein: CSVDYQPLGGEQFF.

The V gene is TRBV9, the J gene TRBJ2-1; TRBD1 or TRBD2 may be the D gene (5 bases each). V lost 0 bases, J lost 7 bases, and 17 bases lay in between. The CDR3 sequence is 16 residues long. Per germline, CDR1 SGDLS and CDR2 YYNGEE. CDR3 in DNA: TGTGCCAGCAGCGTAGACTGGGGGATTCTGGGGAATGAGCAGTTCTTC. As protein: CASSVDWGILGNEQFF.

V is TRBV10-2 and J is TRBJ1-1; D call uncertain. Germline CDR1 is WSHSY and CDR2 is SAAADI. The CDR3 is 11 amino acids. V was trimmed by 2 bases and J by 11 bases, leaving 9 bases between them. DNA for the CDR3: TGCGCCAGCAGTGAGGGCGCTGGGGCTTTCTTT. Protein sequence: CASSEGAGAFF.

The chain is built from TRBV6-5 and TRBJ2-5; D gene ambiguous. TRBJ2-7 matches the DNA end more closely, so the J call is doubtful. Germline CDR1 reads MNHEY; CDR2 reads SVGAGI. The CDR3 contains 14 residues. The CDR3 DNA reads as TGTGCCAGCAGTTACGCCAGTACCACCTACGAGCAGTACTTC. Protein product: CASSYASTTYEQYF.

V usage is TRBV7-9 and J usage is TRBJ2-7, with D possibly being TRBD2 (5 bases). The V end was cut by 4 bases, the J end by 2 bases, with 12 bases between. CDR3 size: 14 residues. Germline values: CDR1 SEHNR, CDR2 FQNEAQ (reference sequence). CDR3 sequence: CASSYGPGAYEQYF. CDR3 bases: TGTGCCAGCAGCTACGGCCCCGGGGCCTACGAGCAGTACTTC.

The CDR3 reads CASSYTDRAAEAFF. CDR3 nucleotide sequence: TGTGCCAGCAGTTATACCGACAGGGCCGCTGAAGCTTTCTTT. This chain joins TRBV6-5 and TRBJ1-1, with TRBD1 identical over 7 bases. CDR1 and CDR2 (germline): MNHEY, SVGAGI. The CDR3 has 14 amino acids. V gave up 3 bases and J gave up 6 bases; unmatched junction bases: 7.

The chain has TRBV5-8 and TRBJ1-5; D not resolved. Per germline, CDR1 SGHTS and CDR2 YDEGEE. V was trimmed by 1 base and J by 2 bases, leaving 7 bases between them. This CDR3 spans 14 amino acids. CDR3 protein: CASSLTVGNQPQHF. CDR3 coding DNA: TGTGCCAGCAGCTTGACAGTAGGCAATCAGCCCCAGCATTTT.

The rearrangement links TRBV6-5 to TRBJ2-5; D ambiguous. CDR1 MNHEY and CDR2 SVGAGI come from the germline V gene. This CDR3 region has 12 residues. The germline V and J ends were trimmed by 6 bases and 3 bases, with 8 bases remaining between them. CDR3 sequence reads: CASSGGEETQYF. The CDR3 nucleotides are TGTGCCAGCAGCGGTGGGGAAGAGACCCAGTACTTC.

The CDR3 DNA reads as TGTGCCAGTAGCATCATAGCGGGGGCTTCCTACGAGCAGTACTTC. Residues: CASSIIAGASYEQYF. V gene TRBV19 combines with J gene TRBJ2-7; 9 nucleotides line up with TRBD2. The length of the CDR3 is 15 residues. CDR1 and CDR2 (germline): LNHDA, SQIVND (reference sequence). Losses at the gene ends were 6 bases for V and 1 base for J; bases not matched to a gene: 7.

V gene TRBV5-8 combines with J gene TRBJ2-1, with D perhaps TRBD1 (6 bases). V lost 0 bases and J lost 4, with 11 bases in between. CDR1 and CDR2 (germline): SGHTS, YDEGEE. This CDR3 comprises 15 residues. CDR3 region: CASSLAGQAYNEQFF. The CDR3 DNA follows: TGTGCCAGCAGCTTGGCGGGACAAGCGTACAATGAGCAGTTCTTC.

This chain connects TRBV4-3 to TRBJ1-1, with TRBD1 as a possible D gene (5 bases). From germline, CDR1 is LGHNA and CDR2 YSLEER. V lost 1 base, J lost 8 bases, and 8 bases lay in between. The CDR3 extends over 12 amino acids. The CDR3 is CASSQGTHEAFF. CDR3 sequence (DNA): TGCGCCAGCAGCCAAGGGACACACGAAGCTTTCTTT.

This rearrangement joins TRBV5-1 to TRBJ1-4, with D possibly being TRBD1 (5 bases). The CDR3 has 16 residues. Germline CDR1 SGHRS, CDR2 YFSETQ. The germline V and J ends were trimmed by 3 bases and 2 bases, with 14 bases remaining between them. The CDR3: CASSYPGGTTNEKLFF. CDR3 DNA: TGCGCCAGCAGCTACCCCGGGGGAACCACTAATGAAAAACTGTTTTTT. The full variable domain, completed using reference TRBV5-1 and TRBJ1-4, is KAGVTQTPRYLIKTRGQQVTLSCSPISGHRSVSWYQQTPGQGLQFLFEYFSETQRNKGNFPGRFSGRQFSNSRSEMNVSTLELGDSALYLCASSYPGGTTNEKLFFGSGTQLSVL.

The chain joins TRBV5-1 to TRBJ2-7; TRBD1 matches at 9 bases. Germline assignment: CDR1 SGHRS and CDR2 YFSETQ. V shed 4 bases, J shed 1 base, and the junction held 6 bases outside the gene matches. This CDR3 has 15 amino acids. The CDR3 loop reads CASSPGQGTSYEQYF. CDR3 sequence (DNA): TGCGCCAGCAGCCCCGGACAGGGGACGTCCTACGAGCAGTACTTC.

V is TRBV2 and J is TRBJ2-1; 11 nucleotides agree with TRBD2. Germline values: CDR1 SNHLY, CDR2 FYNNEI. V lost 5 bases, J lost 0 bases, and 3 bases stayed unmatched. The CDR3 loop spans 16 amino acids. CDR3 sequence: CASSPLAGGSYNEQFF. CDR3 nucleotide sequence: TGTGCCAGCAGTCCCCTAGCGGGAGGCTCCTACAATGAGCAGTTCTTC.

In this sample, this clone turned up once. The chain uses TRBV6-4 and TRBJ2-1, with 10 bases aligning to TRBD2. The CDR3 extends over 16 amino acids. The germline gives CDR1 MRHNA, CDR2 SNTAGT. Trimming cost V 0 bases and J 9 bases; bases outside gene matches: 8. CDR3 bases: TGTGCCAGCAGTGACTCCCAAGCGGGAGGGCCGGGTGAGCAGTTCTTC. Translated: CASSDSQAGGPGEQFF.

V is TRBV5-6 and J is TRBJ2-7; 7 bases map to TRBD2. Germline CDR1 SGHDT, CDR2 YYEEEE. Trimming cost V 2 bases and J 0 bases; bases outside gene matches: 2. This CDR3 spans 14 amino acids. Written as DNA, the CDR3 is TGTGCCAGCAGCTTAGGCGGGAGCTCCTACGAGCAGTACTTC. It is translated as CASSLGGSSYEQYF.

The CDR3 coding sequence is TGTGCCAGCAGTTACTCGGGGGACGATTCACCCCTCCACTTT. It is translated as CASSYSGDDSPLHF. The rearrangement joins TRBV6-5 to TRBJ1-6; perhaps TRBD1 as D (5 bases). Between the trimmed V and J ends, which lost 0 bases and 8 bases, there was a span of 8 bases. Germline CDR1 MNHEY, CDR2 SVGAGI. There are 14 residues in the CDR3.

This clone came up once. CDR3 in amino acids: CASSLGEGEMDEQFF. DNA for the CDR3: TGTGCCAGCAGCTTAGGGGAAGGGGAGATGGATGAGCAGTTCTTC. J is TRBJ2-1 and V is TRBV7-8, with D perhaps TRBD1 or TRBD2 (5 bases each). The CDR3 loop spans 15 amino acids. Germline assignment: CDR1 SGHVS and CDR2 FQNEAQ. V was clipped by 1 base and J by 8 bases, with 15 bases between them.

CDR3 loop: CASSLRQGGLVDTQYF. The DNA for the CDR3 is TGTGCCAGCAGCCTTCGACAAGGGGGGCTCGTGGATACGCAGTATTTT. The chain links TRBV14 to TRBJ2-3; the D call may be TRBD1 or TRBD2 (6 bases each). This CDR3 comprises 16 residues. CDR1 is SGHDN, CDR2 FVKESK, per germline. V gave up 4 bases and J gave up 6 bases, with 20 bases separating them.

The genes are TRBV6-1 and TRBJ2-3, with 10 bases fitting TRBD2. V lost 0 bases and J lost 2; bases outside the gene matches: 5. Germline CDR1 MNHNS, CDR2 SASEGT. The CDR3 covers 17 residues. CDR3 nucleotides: TGTGCCAGCAGTGAAGCCCCGACTAGCGGGTTCACAGATACGCAGTATTTT. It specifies CASSEAPTSGFTDTQYF.

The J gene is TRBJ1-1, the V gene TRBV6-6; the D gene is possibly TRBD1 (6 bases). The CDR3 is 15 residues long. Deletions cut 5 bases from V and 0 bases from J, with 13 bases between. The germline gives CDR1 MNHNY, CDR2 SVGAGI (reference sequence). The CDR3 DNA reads TGTGCCAGCAGTCCCACGGACAGTTTGAACACTGAAGCTTTCTTT. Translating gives CASSPTDSLNTEAFF.

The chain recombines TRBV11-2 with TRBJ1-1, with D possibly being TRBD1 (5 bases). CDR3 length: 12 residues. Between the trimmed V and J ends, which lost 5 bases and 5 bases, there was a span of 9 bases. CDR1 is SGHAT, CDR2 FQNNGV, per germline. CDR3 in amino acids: CASSHGATEAFF. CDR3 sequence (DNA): TGTGCCAGCAGCCACGGGGCGACTGAAGCTTTCTTT.

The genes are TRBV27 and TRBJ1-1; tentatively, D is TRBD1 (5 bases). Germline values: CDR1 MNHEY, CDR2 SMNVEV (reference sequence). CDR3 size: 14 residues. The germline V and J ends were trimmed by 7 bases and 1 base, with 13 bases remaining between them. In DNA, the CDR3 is TGTGCCAGCACCCCTGGGGCGGGGAACACTGAAGCTTTCTTT. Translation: CASTPGAGNTEAFF.

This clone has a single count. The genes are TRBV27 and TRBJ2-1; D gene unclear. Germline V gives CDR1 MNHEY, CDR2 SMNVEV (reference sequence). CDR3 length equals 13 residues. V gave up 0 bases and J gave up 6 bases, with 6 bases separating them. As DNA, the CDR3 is TGTGCCAGCAGTTTATCTTGGCGCAATGAGCAGTTCTTC. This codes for CASSLSWRNEQFF.

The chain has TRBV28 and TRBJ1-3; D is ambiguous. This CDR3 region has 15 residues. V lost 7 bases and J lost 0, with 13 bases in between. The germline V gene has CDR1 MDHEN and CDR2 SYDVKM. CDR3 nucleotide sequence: TGTGCCAGCACTATGGGCATGTACTCTGGAAACACCATATATTTT. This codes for CASTMGMYSGNTIYF.

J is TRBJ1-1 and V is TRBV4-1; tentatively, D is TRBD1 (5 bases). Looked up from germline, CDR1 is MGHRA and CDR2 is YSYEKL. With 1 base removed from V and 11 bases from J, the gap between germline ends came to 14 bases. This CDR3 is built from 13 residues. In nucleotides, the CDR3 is TGCGCCAGCAGCCAAGTCGCAGGGTGGTTGGCTTTCTTT. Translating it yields CASSQVAGWLAFF.

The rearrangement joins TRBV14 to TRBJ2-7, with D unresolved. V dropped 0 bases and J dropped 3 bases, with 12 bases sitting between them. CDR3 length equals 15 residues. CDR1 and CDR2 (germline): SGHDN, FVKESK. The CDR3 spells CASSQDGLSHYEQYF. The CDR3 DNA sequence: TGTGCCAGCAGCCAAGATGGTCTGTCCCACTACGAGCAGTACTTC.

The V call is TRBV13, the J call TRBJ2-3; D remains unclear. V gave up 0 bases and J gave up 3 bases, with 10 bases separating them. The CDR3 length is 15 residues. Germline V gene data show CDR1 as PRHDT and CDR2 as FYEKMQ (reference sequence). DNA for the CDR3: TGTGCCAGCAGCTTAGGCCTAACCGTTACAGATACGCAGTATTTT. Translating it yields CASSLGLTVTDTQYF. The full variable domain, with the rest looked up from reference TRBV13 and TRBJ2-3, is AAGVIQSPRHLIKEKRETATLKCYPIPRHDTVYWYQQGPGQDPQFLISFYEKMQSDKGSIPDRFSAQQFSDYHSELNMSSLELGDSALYFCASSLGLTVTDTQYFGPGTRLTVL.

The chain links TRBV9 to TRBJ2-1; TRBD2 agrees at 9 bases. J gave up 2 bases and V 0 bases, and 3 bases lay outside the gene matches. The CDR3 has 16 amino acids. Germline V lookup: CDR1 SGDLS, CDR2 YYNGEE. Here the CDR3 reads CASSVEVAGAYNEQFF. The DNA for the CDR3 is TGTGCCAGCAGCGTAGAGGTAGCGGGGGCCTACAATGAGCAGTTCTTC.

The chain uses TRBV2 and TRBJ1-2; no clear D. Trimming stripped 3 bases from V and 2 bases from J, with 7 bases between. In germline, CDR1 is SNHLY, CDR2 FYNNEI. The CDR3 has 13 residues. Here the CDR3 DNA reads TGTGCCAGCAGTGAGGCGGGGAACTATGGCTACACCTTC. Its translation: CASSEAGNYGYTF.

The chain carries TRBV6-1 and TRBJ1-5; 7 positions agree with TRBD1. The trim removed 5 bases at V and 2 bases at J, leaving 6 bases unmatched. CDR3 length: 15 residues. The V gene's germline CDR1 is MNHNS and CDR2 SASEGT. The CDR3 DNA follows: TGTGCCAGCAGTACAGGGGTAGGTGGCAATCAGCCCCAGCATTTT. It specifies CASSTGVGGNQPQHF.